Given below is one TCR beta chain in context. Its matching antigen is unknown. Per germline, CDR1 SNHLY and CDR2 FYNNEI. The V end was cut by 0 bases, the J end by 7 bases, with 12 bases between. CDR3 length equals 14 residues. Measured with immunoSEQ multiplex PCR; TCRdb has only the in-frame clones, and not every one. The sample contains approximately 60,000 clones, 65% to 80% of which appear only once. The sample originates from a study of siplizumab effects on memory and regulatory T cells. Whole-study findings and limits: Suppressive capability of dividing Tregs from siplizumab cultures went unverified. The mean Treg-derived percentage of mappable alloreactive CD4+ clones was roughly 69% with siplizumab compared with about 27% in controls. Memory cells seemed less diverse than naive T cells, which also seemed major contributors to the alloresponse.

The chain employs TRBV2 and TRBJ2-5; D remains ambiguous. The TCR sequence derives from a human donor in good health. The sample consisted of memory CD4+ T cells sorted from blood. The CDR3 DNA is TGTGCCAGCAGTGAAGCGCTTGACATCGGGACCCAGTACTTC. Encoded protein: CASSEALDIGTQYF.